Listed here are 4 T cell receptor beta chains from one sample, sequenced in a study of T-cell reconstitution after alpha-beta-depleted transplantation in children. Unique molecular identifiers were built into the TCRbeta library. Using its own MiXCR run on the PCR reads, TCRdb lists one record per CDR3 protein. The sample holds about 1,000,000 distinct CDR3 sequences, about 29% seen once. The material was PBMCs, mostly from graft donor cells, obtained 360 days after TCRalphabeta/CD19-depleted stem cell transplant. Receptors originate from a boy in the first two years of life who had a stem cell transplant for SCID, so the T cells may come from the graft donor.

The rearrangement uses TRBV5-8 and TRBJ2-2, with unresolved D. Germline assignment: CDR1 SGHTS and CDR2 YDEGEE. Trimming stripped 4 bases from V and 1 base from J, with 17 bases between. This CDR3 region has 17 residues. This CDR3 is CASSTNPPPRNTGELFF. CDR3 nucleotides: TGTGCCAGCAGCACCAATCCCCCCCCACGGAACACCGGGGAGCTGTTTTTT.

In this sample, this clonotype turned up a few times. The chain employs TRBV20-1 and TRBJ2-7, with 10 positions matching TRBD1. This CDR3 has 13 residues. Looked up from germline, CDR1 is DFQATT and CDR2 is SNEGSKA (reference sequence). Trimming took 5 bases from V and 5 from J; bases not matched to a gene: 6. Written as DNA, the CDR3 is TGCAGTGCTCGAAGACAGGGGGCGAACGAGCAGTACTTC. Its translation: CSARRQGANEQYF.

The chain combines TRBV18 with TRBJ1-1; possibly TRBD1 for D (6 bases). Trimming cost V 3 bases and J 4 bases, with 15 bases left between them. The CDR3 covers 15 residues. CDR1 and CDR2 (germline): KGHSH, LQKENI. In DNA, the CDR3 is TGTGCCAGCTCACCCTACAGGGCGATGACCACTGAAGCTTTCTTT. Translated, it gives CASSPYRAMTTEAFF.

V gene TRBV28 combines with J gene TRBJ2-1; 10 bases map to TRBD2. Germline CDR1 is MDHEN and CDR2 is SYDVKM. Losses at the gene ends were 5 bases for V and 9 bases for J; bases not matched to a gene: 7. This CDR3 spans 14 amino acids. The CDR3 loop reads CASSIPSGGAEQFF. The CDR3 DNA follows: TGTGCCAGCAGTATACCTAGCGGGGGTGCTGAGCAGTTCTTC.